Listed below are T cell receptor beta chains from one sample, sequenced in a study of blood T cell repertoires in COVID-19. The assay was immunoSEQ multiplex PCR, and TCRdb's table has in-frame clones only and misses some. The table has approximately 75,000 clones, about 74% seen once. Sequences were obtained from peripheral blood. All receptors derive from a human donor with acute or convalescent COVID-19. The donor label of this sample is uncertain. CDR3s include the opening cysteine and the closing phenylalanine or tryptophan. The order of the fields is J gene, clone size, CDR3 length, V gene, D gene, CDR3 protein, CDR3 DNA. The D gene is left open where the match is weak. Expanded clones are given a class, and other clones once, few, many or no size at all.

TRBJ1-2 | NA | 17 | TRBV6-4 | TRBD1 | CASSDHSGTDPNYGYTF | TGTGCCAGCAGTGACCACTCGGGGACAGATCCAAACTATGGCTACACCTTC
TRBJ1-5 | NA | 14 | TRBV7-6 | TRBD1 | CASSQEGAGQPQHF | TGTGCCAGCAGCCAAGAGGGGGCTGGGCAGCCCCAGCATTTT
TRBJ2-2 | NA | 13 | TRBV5-1 | TRBD1 | CASSETGVGELFF | TGCGCCAGCAGCGAGACAGGGGTCGGGGAGCTGTTTTTT
TRBJ1-5 | NA | 15 | TRBV5-1 | NA | CASSPSMPAGQPQHF | TGCGCCAGCAGCCCCTCTATGCCCGCAGGTCAGCCCCAGCATTTT
TRBJ2-3 | NA | 14 | TRBV29-1 | NA | CSARQGGYTDTQYF | TGCAGCGCCCGACAGGGAGGATACACAGATACGCAGTATTTT
TRBJ1-2 | NA | 14 | TRBV4-3 | NA | CASSQEIRRAGYTF | TGCGCCAGCAGCCAAGAGATTCGGAGGGCTGGCTACACCTTC
TRBJ1-4 | NA | 13 | TRBV12-3/TRBV12-4 | TRBD1 | CASSLVQGEKLFF | TGTGCCAGCAGTTTAGTACAGGGGGAAAAACTGTTTTTT
TRBJ2-6 | NA | 14 | TRBV4-1 | NA | CASSQGLWANVLTF | TGCGCCAGCAGCCAAGGTCTCTGGGCCAACGTCCTGACTTTC
TRBJ2-3 | NA | 15 | TRBV4-3 | NA | CASSQGERTTDTQYF | TGCGCCAGCAGCCAAGGGGAGCGGACGACAGATACGCAGTATTTT
TRBJ2-1 | NA | 12 | TRBV11-2 | TRBD2 | CASSLWTSGQFF | TGTGCCAGCAGCTTGTGGACTAGCGGGCAGTTCTTC
TRBJ1-5 | NA | 17 | TRBV18 | NA | CASSPSQGGYSNQPQHF | TGTGCCAGCTCACCCTCACAAGGCGGTTATAGCAATCAGCCCCAGCATTTT
TRBJ2-1 | NA | 15 | TRBV27 | TRBD2 | CASRTLAGGYNEQFF | TGTGCCAGCAGGACCCTAGCGGGAGGGTACAATGAGCAGTTCTTC
TRBJ2-1 | NA | 14 | TRBV5-1 | TRBD2 | CASSETSGGYEQFF | TGCGCCAGCAGCGAAACTAGCGGGGGTTATGAGCAGTTCTTC
TRBJ1-5 | NA | 15 | TRBV7-2 | TRBD1 | CASSLGSGTGTPQHF | TGTGCCAGCAGCTTAGGATCCGGGACAGGCACGCCCCAGCATTTT
TRBJ2-2 | few | 14 | TRBV2 | TRBD1 | CASSLRQGAGELFF | TGTGCCAGCAGCCTCAGACAGGGAGCCGGGGAGCTGTTTTTT
TRBJ2-5 | NA | 13 | TRBV11-3 | NA | CASSSGTYETQYF | TGTGCCAGCAGCTCCGGGACTTATGAGACCCAGTACTTC
TRBJ2-1 | NA | 12 | TRBV28 | NA | CASSPGYNEQFF | TGTGCCAGCAGCCCGGGGTACAATGAGCAGTTCTTC
TRBJ2-1 | NA | 15 | TRBV11-2 | NA | CASSLTRSSYNEQFF | TGTGCCAGCAGCTTAACTAGATCATCCTACAATGAGCAGTTCTTC
TRBJ2-4 | NA | 17 | TRBV28 | TRBD1 | CASSLGQGAKAKNIQYF | TGTGCCAGCAGTTTGGGACAGGGCGCCAAAGCCAAAAACATTCAGTACTTC
TRBJ1-1 | NA | 12 | TRBV19 | NA | CASSVPGTEAFF | TGTGCCAGTAGTGTCCCGGGGACTGAAGCTTTCTTT
TRBJ2-2 | NA | 14 | TRBV11-2 | TRBD1 | CASGGQENTGELFF | TGTGCCAGCGGCGGACAGGAGAACACCGGGGAGCTGTTTTTT
TRBJ1-1 | few | 12 | TRBV11-3 | NA | CASSRGNTEAFF | TGTGCCAGCAGCCGAGGGAACACTGAAGCTTTCTTT
TRBJ2-2 | NA | 21 | TRBV28 | TRBD2 | CATKFTFPGRREVRDTGELFF | TGTGCCACCAAGTTTACGTTCCCCGGCCGGCGGGAGGTTCGGGACACCGGGGAGCTGTTTTTT
TRBJ2-7 | NA | 12 | TRBV6-5 | TRBD1 | CASGQGTYEQYF | TGTGCCAGCGGACAGGGTACCTACGAGCAGTACTTC
TRBJ1-5 | NA | 14 | TRBV3-1/TRBV3-2 | TRBD1 | CASSLGQTNQPQHF | TGTGCCAGCAGCCTGGGACAGACGAATCAGCCCCAGCATTTT
TRBJ2-2 | NA | 14 | TRBV11-3 | NA | CASSSQDWTGELFF | TGTGCCAGCAGCTCGCAGGATTGGACCGGGGAGCTGTTTTTT
TRBJ2-1 | NA | 16 | TRBV9 | NA | CASSASSASSYNEQFF | TGTGCCAGCAGCGCCTCTAGCGCCAGCTCCTACAATGAGCAGTTCTTC
TRBJ2-3 | NA | 16 | TRBV10-3 | TRBD2 | CASRALAGGLQDTQYF | TGTGCCAGTAGGGCGCTAGCGGGGGGTCTGCAAGATACGCAGTATTTT
TRBJ2-3 | NA | 17 | TRBV5-1 | TRBD1 | CASSLGMAGGPTDTQYF | TGCGCCAGCAGCTTGGGGATGGCAGGGGGCCCCACAGATACGCAGTATTTT
TRBJ1-1 | NA | 13 | TRBV6-5 | NA | CASSTGINTEAFF | TGTGCCAGCAGTACAGGAATAAACACTGAAGCTTTCTTT
TRBJ2-1 | NA | 14 | TRBV28 | TRBD2 | CASSPWRGNNEQFF | TGTGCCAGCAGCCCCTGGCGGGGGAACAATGAGCAGTTCTTC
TRBJ1-2 | once | 14 | TRBV2 | TRBD1 | CASRGTGVNYGYTF | TGTGCCAGCAGAGGGACAGGGGTTAACTATGGCTACACCTTC
TRBJ2-2 | few | 16 | TRBV18 | TRBD1 | CASSSQGARNTGELFF | TGTGCCAGCTCATCTCAGGGGGCGAGGAACACCGGGGAGCTGTTTTTT
TRBJ2-1 | NA | 14 | TRBV18 | NA | CASSPLLRNNEQFF | TGTGCCAGCTCACCACTACTCCGTAACAATGAGCAGTTCTTC
TRBJ2-2 | NA | 15 | TRBV11-2 | TRBD2 | CASSLQAGKTGELFF | TGTGCCAGCAGCTTACAAGCGGGGAAGACCGGGGAGCTGTTTTTT
TRBJ1-2 | NA | 13 | TRBV6-1 | TRBD1 | CASSEQGGYGYTF | TGTGCCAGCAGTGAACAGGGGGGCTATGGCTACACCTTC
TRBJ2-2 | NA | 13 | TRBV2 | NA | CASSFRGAGELFF | TGTGCCAGCAGTTTTAGGGGTGCCGGGGAGCTGTTTTTT
TRBJ2-1 | few | 14 | TRBV5-6 | NA | CASCPGTHYNEQFF | TGTGCCAGCTGCCCCGGGACTCACTACAATGAGCAGTTCTTC
TRBJ2-1 | NA | 16 | TRBV6-2/TRBV6-3 | TRBD2 | CASSHKTSGRNNEQFF | TGTGCCAGCAGTCACAAAACTAGCGGGAGGAACAATGAGCAGTTCTTC
TRBJ1-2 | NA | 14 | TRBV20-1 | TRBD1 | CSASGRNRGGGYTF | TGCAGTGCTAGTGGTCGGAACAGGGGTGGTGGCTACACCTTC
TRBJ1-6 | NA | 16 | TRBV19 | TRBD1 | CASSIPPGQGPSPLHF | TGTGCCAGTAGTATCCCACCGGGACAGGGACCTTCACCCCTCCACTTT
TRBJ1-2 | NA | 14 | TRBV28 | NA | CASSLGTYNYGYTF | TGTGCCAGCAGTTTGGGGACTTATAACTATGGCTACACCTTC
TRBJ1-3 | NA | 14 | TRBV27 | NA | CASSFSRGGNTIYF | TGTGCCAGCAGTTTCAGCAGGGGTGGAAACACCATATATTTT
TRBJ2-6 | NA | 19 | TRBV5-4 | TRBD2 | CASSGGQRGAPSGANVLTF | TGTGCCAGCAGCGGAGGGCAGCGGGGGGCCCCCTCTGGGGCCAACGTCCTGACTTTC
TRBJ2-1 | NA | 16 | TRBV7-3 | TRBD2 | CASSLNSAGGGNEQFF | TGTGCCAGCAGCTTAAATTCGGCGGGAGGAGGCAATGAGCAGTTCTTC
TRBJ2-2 | NA | 12 | TRBV19 | NA | CASQTQAGELFF | TGTGCCAGCCAAACACAGGCCGGGGAGCTGTTTTTT
TRBJ2-5 | NA | 14 | TRBV6-6 | NA | CASSYKGGAETQYF | TGTGCCAGCAGTTACAAGGGCGGGGCGGAGACCCAGTACTTC
TRBJ1-2 | NA | 13 | TRBV18 | NA | CASSPPGGYGYTF | TGTGCCAGCTCACCCCCGGGTGGCTATGGCTACACCTTC